This TCR beta chain is from a study of T-cell memory formation after mild COVID-19 (dated by TCRdb to about 2021). Context from the whole study: Most TCR sequence clusters were specific to one of the two donors. In two donors, T-cell clones that expanded and contracted after mild COVID-19 were followed by sequencing TCRalpha and TCRbeta repertoires longitudinally. The cohort was made up of two young adult volunteers, one female and one male, who were previously healthy.

About this clonotype: No cognate antigen has been identified for it. Per-base quality was not reported, and no clone a single base away is much larger than it.

What the authors observed across the whole study: Some responding clones were detected in pre-infection memory, suggesting pre-existing cross-reactive memory T cells joined the SARS-CoV-2 response. Contracting CD4+ clones were found mainly in CM and EM memory subsets, while CD8+ clones were enriched in EMRA. Only a couple of mild cases were covered in the study, and larger cohorts including severe cases with pre-infection samples were considered necessary. Whether the second-wave clones peaking on day 37 were SARS-CoV-2 specific was not confirmed. Clones contracting from day 15 to 85 had balanced CD4/CD8 phenotypes, while a second wave expanding from day 15 to 37 was biased towards CD4+.

PBMCs were isolated by Ficoll-Paque density gradient centrifugation. The sequencer listed for this sample is Illumina NovaSeq 6000. TCRalpha and TCRbeta cDNA libraries were constructed by 5'RACE with constant-segment primers, with sample barcodes and unique molecular identifiers being introduced. Trizol reagent was used to extract RNA from every sample. Amplification of the libraries took two PCR steps, and the second step added a second sample barcode plus Illumina TruSeq adapters. Sequencing of libraries was performed on an Illumina NovaSeq with 2 x 150 bp paired-end reads. On the study's bioinformatics: Reads were demultiplexed and collapsed into UMI-guided consensus sequences with migec v1.2.7. With mixcr v2.1.11, UMI consensuses were aligned to TRA and TRB V and J templates and assembled into clonotypes. Clonotypes were classified as expanded or contracted when called significant by both edgeR and NoisET, with noise models trained on biological replicates. For edgeR calls, the thresholds were a false discovery rate-adjusted p below 0.01 and a log2 fold-change of 1. PCA with hierarchical clustering of max-normalized trajectories of the 1000 most abundant clonotypes was used as exploratory dynamics analysis. The CD4 or CD8 phenotype of responding clones was assigned using the separately sequenced CD4+ and CD8+ repertoires. Using fastp trimming at Q25 and MiXCR clonotype assembly, TCRdb reanalyzed the public sequencing data and kept in-frame beta chains. Entries are consolidated by CDR3 protein sequence, retaining the most common genes and DNA. The V and J calls and clone size come from TCRdb's table, not from the authors' own analysis. For this sample the table gives roughly 80,000 distinct CDR3 sequences, of which roughly 25% were detected only once. Roughly 41% of the sample lies in the top ten.

V is cut by 0 bases and J by 3 bases, and the space between the germline ends is 14 bases. The CDR3 has 16 amino acids, counting the end cysteine and phenylalanine. CDR3 DNA is the only sequence kept; it has 48 bases, read in frame from the first base. The chain is made from TRBV12-3 or TRBV12-4 and TRBJ1-2; no D gene call is confident. This TCR was sampled from a young man who had mild COVID-19 (a few samples of this study predate the infection). The sample titles of this study are shuffled in the database, so cell type and time point are left out; the donor was told from shared clones. The sequencing input was PBMCs or a T cell subset sorted from them (not recorded which). The CDR3 sequence is CASSLAHRREDYGYTF. The bases are TGTGCCAGCAGTTTAGCCCACCGCCGGGAGGACTATGGCTACACCTTC.